A selection of T cell receptor beta chains follows, all from one sample in a study of identical twins. From the 5' RACE reads, TCRdb called clonotypes with MiXCR, one entry per CDR3 protein. The repertoire consists of about 1.7 million distinct CDR3 sequences, with under 35% occurring once and the leading ten covering over 0.25%. The specimen was cord blood. All receptors derive from a newborn girl in good health. Both conserved end residues are part of each CDR3. A D gene is named only where the DNA matches it firmly. Only part of the rows carry a size: once, few, many, or a class if the clone is expanded.

d_call	clone_size	v_call	j_call	cdr3_aa	cdr3_nt
TRBD2	once	TRBV18	TRBJ2-5	CASSSPGLAFHEQYF	TGTGCCAGCTCATCACCGGGACTAGCGTTCCATGAGCAGTACTTC
.	many	TRBV5-1	TRBJ1-2	CASSLDGIYGYTF	TGCGCCAGCAGCTTGGACGGCATCTATGGCTACACCTTC
.	many	TRBV20-1	TRBJ2-7	CSARDGALYEQYF	TGCAGTGCTAGAGATGGGGCACTCTACGAGCAGTACTTC
.	many	TRBV27	TRBJ1-2	CASSLATGTDNYGYTF	TGTGCCAGCAGTTTAGCTACCGGGACGGATAACTATGGCTACACCTTC
TRBD2	few	TRBV2	TRBJ2-7	CASSEQSGGNYEQYF	TGTGCCAGCAGTGAGCAAAGCGGGGGAAACTACGAGCAGTACTTC
.	.	TRBV5-1	TRBJ2-3	CASSSPVEAGSTDTQYF	TGCGCCAGCAGCTCCCCGGTTGAGGCGGGGAGCACAGATACGCAGTATTTT
.	.	TRBV27	TRBJ2-7	CASSLGPLATYEQYF	TGTGCCAGCAGTTTAGGGCCACTAGCAACCTACGAGCAGTACTTC
TRBD1	few	TRBV29-1	TRBJ2-7	CSVHGGTGSYEQYF	TGCAGCGTCCATGGGGGGACAGGATCCTACGAGCAGTACTTC
.	.	TRBV13	TRBJ2-3	CASSWIPDTQYF	TGTGCCAGCAGCTGGATCCCAGATACGCAGTATTTT
.	.	TRBV18	TRBJ1-3	CASSPKMTPSSGNTIYF	TGTGCCAGCTCACCGAAAATGACACCCAGCTCTGGAAACACCATATATTTT
.	.	TRBV28	TRBJ1-2	CVSSFLCDGYTF	TGTGTCAGCAGTTTCCTCTGTGATGGCTACACCTTC
TRBD1	few	TRBV20-1	TRBJ2-3	CSARGGQGAVLTQYF	TGCAGTGCTAGGGGCGGACAGGGCGCTGTACTAACGCAGTATTTT
.	many	TRBV6-5	TRBJ2-1	CASSYSNAYSYNEQFF	TGTGCCAGCAGTTACTCGAACGCCTACTCCTACAATGAGCAGTTCTTC
.	.	TRBV7-9	TRBJ1-4	CASNSGGGLREKLFF	TGTGCCAGCAACTCGGGGGGGGGACTCCGGGAAAAACTGTTTTTT
.	few	TRBV20-1	TRBJ2-5	CSARVPAGETQYF	TGCAGTGCTAGAGTACCCGCGGGAGAGACCCAGTACTTC
.	many	TRBV29-1	TRBJ1-2	CSVEASQGGYTF	TGCAGCGTTGAGGCCTCTCAGGGCGGCTACACCTTC
.	.	TRBV27	TRBJ2-4	CASSSADGYGAKNIQYF	TGTGCCAGCAGTTCGGCAGACGGGTACGGGGCCAAAAACATTCAGTACTTC
.	.	TRBV5-5	TRBJ2-4	CASSPGTDSIAKNIQYF	TGTGCCAGCAGCCCCGGGACGGACTCTATAGCCAAAAACATTCAGTACTTC
.	many	TRBV6-5	TRBJ2-5	CASSYGAQETQYF	TGTGCCAGCAGTTACGGGGCACAAGAGACCCAGTACTTC
.	few	TRBV21-1	TRBJ1-2	CASSKGGTGRIYGYTF	TGTGCCAGCAGCAAAGGGGGGACAGGGAGGATCTATGGCTACACCTTC
.	.	TRBV20-1	TRBJ1-2	CSARRAGVNYGYTF	TGCAGTGCTAGACGCGCCGGGGTTAACTATGGCTACACCTTC
TRBD2	.	TRBV20-1	TRBJ2-1	CSARTSGRGDEQFF	TGCAGTGCGAGGACTAGCGGGAGGGGCGATGAGCAGTTCTTC
TRBD2	.	TRBV20-1	TRBJ2-1	CSATPPSGPYNEQFF	TGCAGTGCTACACCACCTAGCGGACCTTACAATGAGCAGTTCTTC
.	.	TRBV3-1	TRBJ1-2	CASSQDMGGLGENGYTF	TGTGCCAGCAGCCAAGATATGGGAGGACTAGGGGAAAATGGCTACACCTTC
.	.	TRBV29-1	TRBJ2-4	CSVWTAGNIQYF	TGCAGCGTCTGGACAGCGGGAAACATTCAGTACTTC
TRBD1	.	TRBV29-1	TRBJ2-6	CSVGTGPNVLTF	TGCAGCGTAGGGACAGGACCCAACGTCCTGACTTTC
.	.	TRBV12-3/TRBV12-4	TRBJ2-3	CASQGTDTQYF	TGTGCCTCCCAGGGGACAGATACGCAGTATTTT
TRBD2	.	TRBV11-2	TRBJ2-5	CASSTLAGVLFF	TGTGCCAGCAGCACGTTAGCGGGGGTCCTGTTCTTC
TRBD2	.	TRBV5-1	TRBJ2-3	CASSSNRLAGVLSTDTQYF	TGCGCCAGCAGCTCGAATCGACTAGCGGGGGTTCTCTCCACAGATACGCAGTATTTT
TRBD2	few	TRBV14	TRBJ2-7	CASSHGTSGRLLEQYF	TGTGCCAGCAGCCACGGGACTAGCGGGAGACTCCTCGAGCAGTACTTC